What follows are 15 T cell receptor beta chains derived from one specimen sequenced in a study of blood T cell repertoires in COVID-19. Assay used: immunoSEQ multiplex PCR; TCRdb lists only in-frame clones, some missing. The table records about 37,000 clones, roughly 80% of them present only once. The sequenced sample was peripheral blood. Receptor source: a man aged 65-85 years with COVID-19, enrolled during active disease.

V usage is TRBV28 and J usage is TRBJ1-4, with TRBD1 identical over 9 bases. The CDR3 has 15 residues. The V gene's germline CDR1 is MDHEN and CDR2 SYDVKM. V lost 5 bases, J lost 8 bases, and 9 bases stayed unmatched. The CDR3 DNA sequence: TGTGCCAGCAGTGCAACAGGGGGCGGGCAGGAAAAACTGTTTTTT. Its protein is CASSATGGGQEKLFF.

This chain links TRBV2 with TRBJ1-4, with a tentative D call TRBD1 (5 bases). The CDR3 is 12 amino acids. Trimming took off 9 bases at V and 8 bases at J, with 13 bases between the two ends. Germline V lookup: CDR1 SNHLY, CDR2 FYNNEI. CDR3 nucleotide sequence: TGTGCCAGGGAGGGGACGGGGGAAAAACTGTTTTTT. This gives the protein CAREGTGEKLFF.

This chain connects TRBV10-3 to TRBJ2-7; TRBD2 matches 12 bases. After removal of 6 bases from V and 3 bases from J, the junction contained 6 bases not matched to a gene. Germline values: CDR1 ENHRY, CDR2 SYGVKD. The CDR3 has 15 amino acids. The CDR3 DNA follows: TGTGCCATCAGCTCGACTAGCGGGAGTATCTACGAGCAGTACTTC. Its protein is CAISSTSGSIYEQYF.

This clone was counted between two and nine times. This chain uses TRBV5-8 with TRBJ1-1; D possibly corresponds to TRBD1 (5 bases). The germline gives CDR1 SGHTS, CDR2 YDEGEE. This CDR3 comprises 15 residues. V lost 2 bases, J lost 2 bases, and 13 bases lay in between. As DNA, the CDR3 is TGTGCCAGCAGCTTCCTTCGACAGAGAAACACTGAAGCTTTCTTT. Its translation: CASSFLRQRNTEAFF.

The chain joins TRBV6-6 to TRBJ1-2; 9 bases line up with TRBD1. Germline lookup yields CDR1 MNHNY and CDR2 SVGAGI (reference sequence). The V segment lost 2 bases and the J segment 4 bases; nucleotides outside the gene matches: 5. CDR3 length: 15 residues. The CDR3 loop reads CASSYGTGIPYGYTF. The CDR3, as DNA: TGTGCCAGCAGTTACGGGACAGGGATCCCCTATGGCTACACCTTC.

V and J are TRBV3-1 (or the pseudogene TRBV3-2) and TRBJ1-5; D is ambiguous. Germline CDR1 is LGHDT and CDR2 is YNNKEL (reference sequence). V lost 4 bases and J lost 2, with 6 bases in between. The CDR3 is 13 residues long. Written as DNA, the CDR3 is TGTGCCAGCAGCCCCACAGGCAATCAGCCCCAGCATTTT. Amino acid sequence: CASSPTGNQPQHF.

The chain has TRBV19 and TRBJ2-1; D unclear. The CDR3 extends over 17 amino acids. Trimming left V 5 bases short and J 0 bases short, with 17 bases between. CDR1 LNHDA and CDR2 SQIVND come from the germline V gene (reference sequence). The CDR3 bases are TGTGCCAGTAGTCCCCCGAGGTGGGTTTCCTCCTACAATGAGCAGTTCTTC. As protein: CASSPPRWVSSYNEQFF.

The V call is TRBV4-2, the J call TRBJ2-5; 12 bases fit TRBD2. Germline lookup yields CDR1 LGHNA and CDR2 YNFKEQ. The junction had 7 bases not matched to a gene; V was cut back by 6 bases and J by 2 bases. The CDR3 runs 16 residues. CDR3 sequence reads: CASSLTSGRPQETQYF. CDR3 in DNA: TGTGCCAGCAGTCTCACTAGCGGGAGGCCTCAAGAGACCCAGTACTTC.

The table lists this clone with a few counts. The chain has TRBV2 and TRBJ2-6, with 7 nucleotides matching TRBD2. Germline CDR1 reads SNHLY; CDR2 reads FYNNEI. The CDR3 runs to 16 residues. Unmatched junction bases numbered 7, after V lost 6 bases and J lost 2 bases. Here the CDR3 reads CASSVVGGAGANVLTF. CDR3 nucleotide sequence: TGTGCCAGCAGCGTCGTGGGAGGGGCTGGGGCCAACGTCCTGACTTTC. Together with reference TRBV2 and TRBJ2-6, the CDR3 gives the full variable domain: EPEVTQTPSHQVTQMGQEVILRCVPISNHLYFYWYRQILGQKVEFLVSFYNNEISEKSEIFDDQFSVERPDGSNFTLKIRSTKLEDSAMYFCASSVVGGAGANVLTFGAGSRLTVL.

V usage is TRBV29-1 and J usage is TRBJ2-2; no firm D call. Germline CDR1 and CDR2: SQVTM and ANQGSEA. The CDR3 length is 13 residues. Trimming pared 3 bases from V and 0 bases from J, leaving 5 bases between. As DNA, the CDR3 is TGCAGCGTTGAGCGTGCGAACACCGGGGAGCTGTTTTTT. As protein: CSVERANTGELFF.

This clone has only one observation. The DNA of the CDR3 is TGTGCCAGCTCTACAGCGGCAGCTTCTAACTATGGCTACACCTTC. It specifies CASSTAAASNYGYTF. The chain combines TRBV28 with TRBJ1-2, with D unclear. CDR1 MDHEN and CDR2 SYDVKM come from the germline V gene. CDR3 length equals 15 residues. Trimming shortened V by 8 bases and J by 0 bases, and 16 bases separated the two germline ends.

This clone was seen more than once but under ten times. The gene calls are TRBV3-1 (or the pseudogene TRBV3-2) and TRBJ2-7; the match to TRBD2 covers 12 bases. Trimming at V came to 1 base and at J to 7 bases, leaving 8 bases not matched to a gene. Germline CDR1 LGHDT, CDR2 YNNKEL (reference sequence). The CDR3 extends over 16 amino acids. CDR3 in amino acids: CASSQGLAGGPSEQYF. CDR3 coding DNA: TGTGCCAGCAGCCAAGGGCTAGCGGGAGGGCCGAGTGAGCAGTACTTC.

V gene TRBV5-1 combines with J gene TRBJ1-6, with TRBD1 matching 8 bases. Germline trimming cut 0 bases from V and 6 bases from J; bases unmatched to any gene: 2. CDR3 length: 15 amino acids. The germline gives CDR1 SGHRS, CDR2 YFSETQ. CDR3 residues: CASSLGTGINSPLHF. The CDR3 nucleotides are TGCGCCAGCAGCTTGGGGACAGGGATTAATTCACCCCTCCACTTT. The full variable domain, rest sourced from reference TRBV5-1 and TRBJ1-6, is KAGVTQTPRYLIKTRGQQVTLSCSPISGHRSVSWYQQTPGQGLQFLFEYFSETQRNKGNFPGRFSGRQFSNSRSEMNVSTLELGDSALYLCASSLGTGINSPLHFGNGTRLTVT.

The chain employs TRBV28 and TRBJ1-2, with D possibly TRBD1 on 6 matching bases. CDR3 length: 15 residues. Germline-derived CDR1 and CDR2 are MDHEN and SYDVKM. V shed 2 bases and J shed 5 bases, with 15 bases lying between them. The CDR3 loop is CASSLPLGGAYGYTF. The CDR3 DNA reads as TGTGCCAGCAGTTTACCCCTTGGGGGGGCGTATGGCTACACCTTC.

This clone was seen a handful of times. The chain couples TRBV6-6 to TRBJ1-5, with a possible D match to TRBD1 (5 bases). Germline V gene data show CDR1 as MNHNY and CDR2 as SVGAGI (reference sequence). This CDR3 has 15 residues. Between the trimmed V and J ends, which lost 7 bases and 0 bases, there was a span of 13 bases. The CDR3 bases are TGTGCCAGCACCACGACAGCTTATAGCAATCAGCCCCAGCATTTT. Protein product: CASTTTAYSNQPQHF.